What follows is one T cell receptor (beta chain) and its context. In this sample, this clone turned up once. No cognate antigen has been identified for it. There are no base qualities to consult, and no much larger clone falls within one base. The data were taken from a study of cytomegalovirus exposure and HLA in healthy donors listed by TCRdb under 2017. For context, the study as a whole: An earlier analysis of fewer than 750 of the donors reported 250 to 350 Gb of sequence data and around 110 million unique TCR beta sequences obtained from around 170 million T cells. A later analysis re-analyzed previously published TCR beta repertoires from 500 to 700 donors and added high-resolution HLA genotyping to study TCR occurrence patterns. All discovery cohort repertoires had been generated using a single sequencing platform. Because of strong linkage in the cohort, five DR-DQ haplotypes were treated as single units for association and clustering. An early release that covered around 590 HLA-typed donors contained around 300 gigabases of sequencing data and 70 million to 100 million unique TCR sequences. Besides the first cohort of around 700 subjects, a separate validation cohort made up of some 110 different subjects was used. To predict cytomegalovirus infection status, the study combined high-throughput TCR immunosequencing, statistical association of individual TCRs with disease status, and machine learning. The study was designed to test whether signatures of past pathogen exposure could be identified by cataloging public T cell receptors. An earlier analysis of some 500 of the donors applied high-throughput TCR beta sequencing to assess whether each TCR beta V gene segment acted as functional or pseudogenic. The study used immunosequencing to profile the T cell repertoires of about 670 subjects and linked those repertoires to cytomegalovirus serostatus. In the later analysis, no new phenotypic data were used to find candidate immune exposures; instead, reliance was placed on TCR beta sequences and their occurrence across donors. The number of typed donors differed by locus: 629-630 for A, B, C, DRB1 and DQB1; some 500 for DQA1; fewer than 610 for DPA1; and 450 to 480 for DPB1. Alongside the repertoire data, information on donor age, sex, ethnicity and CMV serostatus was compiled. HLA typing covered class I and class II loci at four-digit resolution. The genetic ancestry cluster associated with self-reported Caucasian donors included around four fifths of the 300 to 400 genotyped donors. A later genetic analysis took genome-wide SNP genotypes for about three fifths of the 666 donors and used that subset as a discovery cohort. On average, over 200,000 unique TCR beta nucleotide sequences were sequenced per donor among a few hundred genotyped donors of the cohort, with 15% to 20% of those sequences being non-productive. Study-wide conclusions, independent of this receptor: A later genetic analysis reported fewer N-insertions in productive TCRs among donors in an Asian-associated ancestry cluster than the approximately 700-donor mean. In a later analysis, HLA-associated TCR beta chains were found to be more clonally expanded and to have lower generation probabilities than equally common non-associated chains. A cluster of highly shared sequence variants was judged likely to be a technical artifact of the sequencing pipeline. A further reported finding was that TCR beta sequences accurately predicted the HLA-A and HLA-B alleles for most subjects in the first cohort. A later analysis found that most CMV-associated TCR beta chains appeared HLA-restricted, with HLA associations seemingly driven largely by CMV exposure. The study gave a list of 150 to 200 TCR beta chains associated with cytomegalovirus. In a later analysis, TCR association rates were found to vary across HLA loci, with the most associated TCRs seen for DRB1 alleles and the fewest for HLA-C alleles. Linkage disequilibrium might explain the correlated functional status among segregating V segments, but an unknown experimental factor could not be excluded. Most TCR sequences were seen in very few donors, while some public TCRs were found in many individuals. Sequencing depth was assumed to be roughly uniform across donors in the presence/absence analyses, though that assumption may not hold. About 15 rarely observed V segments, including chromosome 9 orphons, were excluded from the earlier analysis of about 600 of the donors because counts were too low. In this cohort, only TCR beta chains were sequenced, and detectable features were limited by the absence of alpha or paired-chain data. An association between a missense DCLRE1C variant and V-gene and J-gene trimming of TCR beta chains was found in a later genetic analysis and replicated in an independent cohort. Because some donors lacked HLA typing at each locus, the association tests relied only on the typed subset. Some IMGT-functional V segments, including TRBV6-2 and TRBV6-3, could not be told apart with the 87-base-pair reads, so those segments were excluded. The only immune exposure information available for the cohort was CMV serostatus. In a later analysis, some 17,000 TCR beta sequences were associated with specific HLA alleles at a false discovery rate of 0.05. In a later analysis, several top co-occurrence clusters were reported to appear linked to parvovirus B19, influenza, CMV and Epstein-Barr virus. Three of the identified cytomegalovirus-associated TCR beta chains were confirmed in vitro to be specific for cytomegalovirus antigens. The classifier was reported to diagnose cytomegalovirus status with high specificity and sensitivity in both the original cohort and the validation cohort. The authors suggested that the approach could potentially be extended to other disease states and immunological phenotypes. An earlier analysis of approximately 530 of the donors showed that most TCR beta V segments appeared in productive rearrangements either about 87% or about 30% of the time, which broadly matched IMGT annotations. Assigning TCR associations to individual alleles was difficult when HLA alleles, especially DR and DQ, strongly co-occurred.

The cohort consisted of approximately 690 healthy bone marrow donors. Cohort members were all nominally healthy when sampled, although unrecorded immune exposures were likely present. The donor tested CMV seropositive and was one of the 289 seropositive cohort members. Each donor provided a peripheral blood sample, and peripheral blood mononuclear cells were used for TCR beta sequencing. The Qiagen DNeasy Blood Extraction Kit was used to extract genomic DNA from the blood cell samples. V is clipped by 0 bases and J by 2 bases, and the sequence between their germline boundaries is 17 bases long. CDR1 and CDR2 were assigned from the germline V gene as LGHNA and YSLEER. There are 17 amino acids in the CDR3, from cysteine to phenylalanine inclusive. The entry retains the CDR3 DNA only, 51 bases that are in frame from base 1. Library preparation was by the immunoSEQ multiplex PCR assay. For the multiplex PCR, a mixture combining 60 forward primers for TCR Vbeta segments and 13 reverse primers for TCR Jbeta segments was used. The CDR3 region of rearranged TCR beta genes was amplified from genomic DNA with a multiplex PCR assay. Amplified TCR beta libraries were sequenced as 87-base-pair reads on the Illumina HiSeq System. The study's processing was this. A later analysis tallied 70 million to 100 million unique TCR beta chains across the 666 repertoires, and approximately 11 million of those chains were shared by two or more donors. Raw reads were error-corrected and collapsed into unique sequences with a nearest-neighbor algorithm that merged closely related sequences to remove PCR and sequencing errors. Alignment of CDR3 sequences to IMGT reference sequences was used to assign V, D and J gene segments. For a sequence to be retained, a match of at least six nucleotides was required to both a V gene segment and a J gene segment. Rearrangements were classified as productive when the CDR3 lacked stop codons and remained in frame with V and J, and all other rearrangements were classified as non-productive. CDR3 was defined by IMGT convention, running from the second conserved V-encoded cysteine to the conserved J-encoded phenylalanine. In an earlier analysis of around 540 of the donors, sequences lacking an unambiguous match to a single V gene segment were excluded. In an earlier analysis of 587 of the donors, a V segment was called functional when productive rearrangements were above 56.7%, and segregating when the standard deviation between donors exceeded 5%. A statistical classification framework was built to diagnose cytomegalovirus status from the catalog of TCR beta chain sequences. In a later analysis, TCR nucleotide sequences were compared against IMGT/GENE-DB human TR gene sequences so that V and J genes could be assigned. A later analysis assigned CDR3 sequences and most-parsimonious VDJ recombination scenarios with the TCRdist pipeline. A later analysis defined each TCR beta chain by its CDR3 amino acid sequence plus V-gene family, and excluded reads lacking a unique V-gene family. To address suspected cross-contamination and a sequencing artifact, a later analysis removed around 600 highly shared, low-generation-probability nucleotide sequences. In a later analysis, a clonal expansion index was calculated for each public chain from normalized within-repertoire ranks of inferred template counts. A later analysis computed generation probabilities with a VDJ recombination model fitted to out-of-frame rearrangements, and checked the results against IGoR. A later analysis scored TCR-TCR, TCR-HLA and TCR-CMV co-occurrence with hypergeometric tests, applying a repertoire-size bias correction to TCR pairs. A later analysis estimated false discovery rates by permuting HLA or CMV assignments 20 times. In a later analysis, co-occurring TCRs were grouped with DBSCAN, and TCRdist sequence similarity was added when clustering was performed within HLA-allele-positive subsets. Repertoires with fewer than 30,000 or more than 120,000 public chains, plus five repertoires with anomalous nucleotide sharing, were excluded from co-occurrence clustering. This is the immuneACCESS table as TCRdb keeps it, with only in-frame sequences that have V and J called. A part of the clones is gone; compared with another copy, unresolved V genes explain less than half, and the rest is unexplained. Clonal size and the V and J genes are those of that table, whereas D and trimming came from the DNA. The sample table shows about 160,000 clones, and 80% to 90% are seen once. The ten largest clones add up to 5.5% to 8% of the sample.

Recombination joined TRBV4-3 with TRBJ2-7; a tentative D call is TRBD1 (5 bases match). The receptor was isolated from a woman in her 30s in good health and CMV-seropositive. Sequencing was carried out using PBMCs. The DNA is TGCGCCAGCAGCCAAGACACAGGATCTTTCTTCACCTACGAGCAGTACTTC. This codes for CASSQDTGSFFTYEQYF.